The entry below gives a single T cell receptor beta chain sequence along with its context. Germline-derived CDR1 and CDR2 are KGHDR and SFDVKD. The CDR3 extends over 15 amino acids. V gave up 4 bases and J gave up 3 bases; unmatched junction bases: 2. This entry is derived from a study of blood T cell repertoires in COVID-19. This table comes from immunoSEQ multiplex PCR, and its TCRdb copy is limited to in-frame clones, with some not included. The repertoire consists of under 150,000 clones, with 81% occurring once and the leading ten covering roughly 8.3%. The chain employs TRBV24-1 and TRBJ2-1, with 10 positions matching TRBD2. The sequence derives from a human donor with acute or convalescent COVID-19. The donor label of this sample is uncertain. The sample taken for sequencing was peripheral blood. CDR3 amino acids: CATSDRTSGYNEQFF. The CDR3 nucleotides read TGTGCCACCAGTGACCGGACTAGCGGCTACAATGAGCAGTTCTTC.